One sample yielded the 21 T cell receptor beta chains listed below, sequenced in a study of T cells in Graves' hyperthyroidism and ophthalmopathy. The CDR3 regions of TCR beta were amplified from RNA transcripts. TCR CDR3 regions were first amplified by RT-PCR with HTBI primers. Via MiXCR, TCRdb re-called the multiplex PCR reads, giving one row per CDR3 protein. The data contain roughly 400,000 distinct CDR3 sequences, roughly an eighth of them singletons. Sequencing was performed on blood. The receptors come from a man between 45 and 60 years old with Graves' ophthalmopathy.

This clonotype was detected ten times or more. This chain uses TRBV6-1 with TRBJ2-7, with D perhaps matching TRBD1 (6 bases). V dropped 7 bases and J dropped 6 bases, with 25 bases sitting between them. Germline V lookup: CDR1 MNHNS, CDR2 SASEGT. The CDR3 spans 16 residues. The CDR3 DNA reads as TGTGCCAGCATCCTATCTGGCGGACAGAGGGGTGGCGAGCAGTACTTC. Protein sequence: CASILSGGQRGGEQYF.

Remarks on this clonotype: This may stem from a read error, because a much larger clone lies one nucleotide away. This chain links TRBV12-3 or TRBV12-4 with TRBJ2-1; TRBD2 matches at 14 bases. This CDR3 comprises 17 residues. The CDR3 loop reads CASSRGLAGVAYNEQLF. Written as DNA, the CDR3 is TGTGCCAGCAGTAGGGGACTAGCGGGAGTAGCCTACAATGAGCAGCTCTTC.

The table lists this clonotype with many counts. The chain uses TRBV6-2 or TRBV6-3 and TRBJ2-7, with 14 bases aligning to TRBD2. The trim removed 6 bases at V and 2 bases at J, leaving 3 bases unmatched. The CDR3 covers 15 residues. Germline assignment: CDR1 MNHEY and CDR2 SVGEGT. The CDR3 reads CASRGLAGAAYEQYF. CDR3 coding DNA: TGTGCCAGCAGGGGACTAGCGGGAGCGGCCTACGAGCAGTACTTC.

This clonotype was detected ten times or more. The chain combines TRBV6-1 with TRBJ2-3, with 7 bases identical to TRBD2. This CDR3 is 14 amino acids long. Germline values: CDR1 MNHNS, CDR2 SASEGT. V lost 5 bases to trimming and J lost 4 bases; unmatched junction nucleotides: 6. For the CDR3, the DNA is TGTGCCAGCAGTTTTGAGGGAGGGTCAGATACGCAGTATTTT. This translates into CASSFEGGSDTQYF.

The rearrangement joins TRBV20-1 to TRBJ2-1, with 13 bases identical to TRBD2. The CDR3 has 18 amino acids. J gave up 1 base and V 7 bases, and 13 bases lay outside the gene matches. Per germline, CDR1 DFQATT and CDR2 SNEGSKA (reference sequence). The CDR3 DNA follows: TGCAGTGTGGGTAGGACTAGCGGGAGAATCAGATCCTACAATGAGCAGTTCTTC. This encodes CSVGRTSGRIRSYNEQFF.

V gene TRBV19 combines with J gene TRBJ2-2; D might be TRBD1 or TRBD2, each matching 5 bases. Trimming left V 6 bases short and J 4 bases short, with 12 bases between. Per germline, CDR1 LNHDA and CDR2 SQIVND (reference sequence). There are 14 residues in the CDR3. The CDR3 is CASRGPGRTGELFF. The CDR3 DNA reads as TGTGCCAGTAGGGGACCGGGCCGCACCGGGGAGCTGTTTTTT.

Ten or more counts support this clonotype. The rearrangement uses TRBV28 and TRBJ1-1; 7 positions agree with TRBD1. There are 17 residues in the CDR3. The germline V gene encodes CDR1 MDHEN and CDR2 SYDVKM. The ends lost 4 bases at V and 4 bases at J; junction bases unmatched: 15. The chain's CDR3 is CASSSGTRGRWVTEAFF. CDR3 bases: TGTGCCAGCAGTTCAGGGACAAGGGGGCGTTGGGTCACTGAAGCTTTCTTT.

This chain links TRBV18 with TRBJ2-7, with D maybe TRBD1 (5 bases). Germline values: CDR1 KGHSH, CDR2 LQKENI. The length of the CDR3 is 15 residues. The germline V and J ends were trimmed by 3 bases and 3 bases, with 15 bases remaining between them. The CDR3 is CASSPPGAADYEQYF. The CDR3 coding sequence is TGTGCCAGCTCACCCCCTGGGGCCGCGGACTACGAGCAGTACTTC.

This clonotype showed up many times. The chain links TRBV6-1 to TRBJ2-5, with TRBD2 matching 9 bases. The CDR3 is 16 residues long. J was trimmed by 5 bases and V by 7 bases; bases with no gene match: 14. Germline loops: CDR1 MNHNS, CDR2 SASEGT. CDR3 bases: TGTGCCAGCAACCCGAGCGGGGGGCGCGGGCGGGAGACCCAGTACTTC. As protein: CASNPSGGRGRETQYF.

This clonotype was detected many times. The rearrangement joins TRBV2 to TRBJ2-1, with 11 bases fitting TRBD2. Germline V lookup: CDR1 SNHLY, CDR2 FYNNEI. V lost 5 bases and J lost 6; bases outside the gene matches: 21. The CDR3 is 20 residues long. The DNA for the CDR3 is TGTGCCAGCAGTTACGGACAGACTAGACTAGCGGGAATACACTTCAATGAGCAGTTCTTC. This encodes CASSYGQTRLAGIHFNEQFF. The full variable domain, with the rest looked up from reference TRBV2 and TRBJ2-1, is EPEVTQTPSHQVTQMGQEVILRCVPISNHLYFYWYRQILGQKVEFLVSFYNNEISEKSEIFDDQFSVERPDGSNFTLKIRSTKLEDSAMYFCASSYGQTRLAGIHFNEQFFGPGTRLTVL.

This clonotype was recorded a few times. Germline and junction disagree at one end, which may indicate a read error. This chain uses TRBV6-1 with TRBJ2-1; 13 bases agree with TRBD2. Looked up from germline, CDR1 is MNHNS and CDR2 is SASEGT. This CDR3 comprises 18 residues. The DNA for the CDR3 is TGTGCCCGCAGCGAGAGGAGAAGGACTAGCGGGAGTGGGAATGAGCAGTTCTTC. This translates into CARSERRRTSGSGNEQFF.

As for this clonotype: A much larger clone lies one base from this, so it may be a read error. This chain connects TRBV29-1 to TRBJ1-1; no definite D call. V lost 1 base, J lost 4 bases, and 13 bases lay in between. The CDR3 has 14 residues. Germline V lookup: CDR1 SQVTM, CDR2 ANQGSEA. CDR3 sequence reads: CSVEVMEEGTEAFF. The CDR3 nucleotides read TGCAGCGTTGAAGTTATGGAGGAAGGCACTGAAGCTTTCTTT.

This clonotype was detected many times. CDR3 in DNA: TGTGCCAGCAGCCAGGGACAGGCCTACGAGCAGTACTTC. Encoded protein: CASSQGQAYEQYF. The chain has TRBV6-1 and TRBJ2-7, with 8 positions matching TRBD1. The J segment lost 2 bases and the V segment lost 6 bases, leaving 3 bases of the junction unmatched. Germline V gene sequence: CDR1 MNHNS, CDR2 SASEGT. This CDR3 contains 13 residues.

This clonotype came up a few times. This chain uses TRBV14 with TRBJ2-3; 11 bases align to TRBD1. The CDR3 is 17 amino acids. The germline V gene encodes CDR1 SGHDN and CDR2 FVKESK. J lost 0 bases, V lost 4 bases, and 6 bases had no gene match. DNA for the CDR3: TGTGCCAGCAGCCCGGACAGGGGGCTTTTGAGCACAGATACGCAGTATTTT. It codes for CASSPDRGLLSTDTQYF.

This clonotype was seen a handful of times. The J gene is TRBJ1-3, the V gene TRBV20-1; D ambiguous. The CDR3 totals 13 residues. V lost 5 bases and J lost 0, with 8 bases in between. Germline-derived CDR1 and CDR2 are DFQATT and SNEGSKA (reference sequence). CDR3 sequence: CSAQMSSGNTIYF. The CDR3 region has the DNA TGCAGTGCTCAGATGAGCTCTGGAAACACCATATATTTT.

The chain combines TRBV7-9 with TRBJ2-6, with 7 bases lining up with TRBD1. V dropped 2 bases and J dropped 2; count of bases not matched to a gene: 6. The V gene's germline CDR1 is SEHNR and CDR2 FQNEAQ (reference sequence). CDR3 length: 17 residues. The CDR3 loop reads CASSLFGQGAGANVLTF. CDR3 coding DNA: TGTGCCAGCAGCTTATTTGGCCAGGGGGCTGGGGCCAACGTCCTGACTTTC.

The table lists this clonotype with many counts. The CDR3 here is CASSPRDRGLFEAFF. The DNA of the CDR3 is TGTGCCAGCAGTCCCCGGGACAGGGGGCTTTTTGAAGCTTTCTTT. The rearrangement uses TRBV27 and TRBJ1-1, with 12 bases identical to TRBD1. J was trimmed by 7 bases and V by 5 bases; bases with no gene match: 8. Germline V gives CDR1 MNHEY, CDR2 SMNVEV (reference sequence). This CDR3 spans 15 amino acids.

The sample holds many counts of this clonotype. DNA of the CDR3: TGCAGTGCCGCGCAGGGAGATACGCAGTATTTT. Amino acids: CSAAQGDTQYF. The J gene is TRBJ2-3, the V gene TRBV20-1; a weak D match, TRBD1 (5 bases). The CDR3 is 11 residues long. The germline V and J ends were trimmed by 6 bases and 5 bases, with 9 bases remaining between them. CDR1 is DFQATT and CDR2 is SNEGSKA in the germline V gene (reference sequence).

This clonotype was found a few times. This sequence joins TRBV27 and TRBJ2-7, with D hard to call. The CDR3 runs to 13 residues. The V and J ends lost 3 bases and 1 base respectively, with 7 bases between them. From germline, CDR1 is MNHEY and CDR2 SMNVEV (reference sequence). The CDR3 sequence is CASSFSESYEQYF. In DNA form, the CDR3 reads TGTGCCAGCAGTTTCTCAGAGTCCTACGAGCAGTACTTC.

This rearrangement joins TRBV5-8 to TRBJ2-1; 13 nucleotides agree with TRBD2. Germline assignment: CDR1 SGHTS and CDR2 YDEGEE. Trimming at V came to 4 bases and at J to 7 bases, leaving 14 bases not matched to a gene. The CDR3 has 18 amino acids. The CDR3 loop reads CASSKEGLAGISGNEQFF. CDR3 sequence (DNA): TGTGCCAGCAGCAAAGAGGGACTAGCGGGAATCTCAGGGAATGAGCAGTTCTTC.

A few counts support this clonotype. This chain connects TRBV5-8 to TRBJ2-7; TRBD1 aligns across 7 bases. This CDR3 spans 15 amino acids. V trimming: 2 bases; J trimming: 6 bases; junction bases outside the gene matches: 11. CDR1 SGHTS and CDR2 YDEGEE come from the germline V gene. In nucleotides, the CDR3 is TGTGCCAGCAGCTTAAGGGGGCGGTCACTAGGCGAGCAGTACTTC. Encoded protein: CASSLRGRSLGEQYF.